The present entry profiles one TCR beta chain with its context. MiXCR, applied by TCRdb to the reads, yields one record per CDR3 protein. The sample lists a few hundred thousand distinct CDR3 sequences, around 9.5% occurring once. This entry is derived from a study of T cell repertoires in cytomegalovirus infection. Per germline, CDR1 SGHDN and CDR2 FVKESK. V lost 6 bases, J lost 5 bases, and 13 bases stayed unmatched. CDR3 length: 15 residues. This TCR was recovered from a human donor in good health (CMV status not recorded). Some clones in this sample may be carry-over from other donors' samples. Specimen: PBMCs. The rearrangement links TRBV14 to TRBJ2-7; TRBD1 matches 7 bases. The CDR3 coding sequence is TGTGCCAGCAGTCCTGCGTACAGGGGTACCCACGAGCAGTACTTC. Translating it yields CASSPAYRGTHEQYF. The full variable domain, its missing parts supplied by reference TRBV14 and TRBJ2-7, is EAGVTQFPSHSVIEKGQTVTLRCDPISGHDNLYWYRRVMGKEIKFLLHFVKESKQDESGMPNNRFLAERTGGTYSTLKVQPAELEDSGVYFCASSPAYRGTHEQYFGPGTRLTVT.